The present T cell receptor (beta chain) was sequenced within a study of T cell responses to AZD1222 COVID-19 vaccine. Overall study findings and caveats: The repertoires were collected only after the peak T cell response. Unmutated variant regions are reportedly the target of nearly half of TCRs that are spike-specific. The donor cohort was predominantly white British with a female majority, and clonal diversity may have been underestimated. Receipt of two AZD1222 doses was followed by a rise in Spike-specific TCR breadth and depth.

Here immunoSEQ multiplex PCR was the method, and the copy in TCRdb shows in-frame clones only, minus some. Among some 120,000 clones, about 89% were seen once, and the ten largest hold 8.5% to 14%. For this clone: Antigen unknown.

Trimming shortened V by 6 bases and J by 5 bases, and 19 bases separated the two germline ends. The CDR3 sequence is 15 residues long. Germline V gives CDR1 MGHDK, CDR2 SYGVNS. The rearrangement uses TRBV25-1 and TRBJ1-1, with D possibly being TRBD1 (5 bases). The sequencing used peripheral blood, collected on day 0 of MenACWY control vaccination. This TCR derives from an adult in good health. CDR3 sequence: CASRDHSRGWTEAFF. CDR3 nucleotide sequence: TGTGCCAGCAGGGACCATTCTAGGGGCTGGACTGAAGCTTTCTTT.